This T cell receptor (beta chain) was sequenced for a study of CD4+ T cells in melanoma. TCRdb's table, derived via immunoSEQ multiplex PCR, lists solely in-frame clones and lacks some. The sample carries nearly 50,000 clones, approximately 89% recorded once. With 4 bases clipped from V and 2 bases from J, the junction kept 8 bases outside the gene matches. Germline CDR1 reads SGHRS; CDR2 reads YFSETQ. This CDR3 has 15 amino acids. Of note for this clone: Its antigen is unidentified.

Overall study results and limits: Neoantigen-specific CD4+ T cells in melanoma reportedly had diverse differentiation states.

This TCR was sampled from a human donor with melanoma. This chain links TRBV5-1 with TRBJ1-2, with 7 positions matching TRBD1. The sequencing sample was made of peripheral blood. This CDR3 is CASSGRQGVNYGYTF. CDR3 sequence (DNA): TGCGCCAGCAGCGGGAGACAGGGCGTAAACTATGGCTACACCTTC.